A single sample is the source of the 23 T cell receptor beta chains below, sequenced in a study of OX40 agonist ivuxolimab in advanced cancers. Data came from immunoSEQ multiplex PCR; TCRdb stores just in-frame clones and leaves some out. In the table there are over 20,000 clones, around 88% of which are singletons. The sample here was CD4+ or CD8+ T cells sorted from blood, taken in a trial of the OX40 agonist ivuxolimab. The receptors come from an adult with an advanced solid tumor such as melanoma, head and neck, liver or kidney cancer.

The gene calls are TRBV4-3 and TRBJ1-2; D remains unclear. The CDR3 contains 15 residues. Trimming stripped 0 bases from V and 3 bases from J, with 11 bases between. Germline lookup yields CDR1 LGHNA and CDR2 YSLEER. CDR3: CASSQELHGDYGYTF. The CDR3 coding sequence is TGCGCCAGCAGCCAAGAACTCCATGGAGACTATGGCTACACCTTC.

The chain joins TRBV4-1 to TRBJ1-3; D uncertain. V shed 0 bases and J shed 8 bases, with 11 bases lying between them. Germline loops: CDR1 MGHRA, CDR2 YSYEKL. This CDR3 spans 14 amino acids. Here the CDR3 DNA reads TGCGCCAGCAGCCAAGATAGGCGGGCCCACACCATATATTTT. The encoded protein is CASSQDRRAHTIYF.

The V gene is TRBV29-1, the J gene TRBJ2-3, with 9 nucleotides matching TRBD2. This CDR3 comprises 17 residues. Trimming cost V 0 bases and J 2 bases; bases outside gene matches: 9. Germline assignment: CDR1 SQVTM and CDR2 ANQGSEA. The CDR3 DNA reads as TGCAGCGTTGAAGATTTGGGCGGGAGGGGTAACACAGATACGCAGTATTTT. It is translated as CSVEDLGGRGNTDTQYF.

V usage is TRBV19 and J usage is TRBJ1-2; perhaps TRBD1 as D (5 bases). V was pared by 4 bases and J by 4 bases, with 16 bases between. The CDR3 loop spans 15 amino acids. Germline V gene lookup returns CDR1 LNHDA and CDR2 SQIVND (reference sequence). CDR3 residues: CASSTSPGLGYGYTF. The CDR3 nucleotides read TGTGCCAGTAGTACTTCCCCGGGGCTCGGCTATGGCTACACCTTC. Full variable domain (rest looked up from reference TRBV19 and TRBJ1-2): DGGITQSPKYLFRKEGQNVTLSCEQNLNHDAMYWYRQDPGQGLRLIYYSQIVNDFQKGDIAEGYSVSREKKESFPLTVTSAQKNPTAFYLCASSTSPGLGYGYTFGSGTRLTVV.

This chain joins TRBV19 and TRBJ1-2; no clear D. The CDR3 consists of 15 residues. CDR1 is LNHDA and CDR2 is SQIVND in the germline V gene (reference sequence). V was clipped by 2 bases and J by 4 bases, with 14 bases between them. CDR3 DNA: TGTGCCAGTAGTATAACTGGGTCTTCTCTCTATGGCTACACCTTC. It encodes CASSITGSSLYGYTF.

The chain is built from TRBV19 and TRBJ1-1; 7 bases match TRBD1. V lost 7 bases, J lost 2 bases, and 4 bases stayed unmatched. Per the germline V gene, CDR1 is LNHDA and CDR2 is SQIVND (reference sequence). The CDR3 loop spans 13 amino acids. The CDR3 loop is CASKQGYNTEAFF. CDR3 nucleotides: TGTGCCAGTAAACAGGGGTATAACACTGAAGCTTTCTTT.

The rearrangement joins TRBV27 to TRBJ2-1; D is possibly TRBD2 (5 bases). The germline V gene encodes CDR1 MNHEY and CDR2 SMNVEV (reference sequence). With 5 bases removed from V and 4 bases from J, the gap between germline ends came to 15 bases. This CDR3 spans 15 amino acids. In DNA, the CDR3 is TGTGCCAGCAGTACCGGGATGGAGAAATACAATGAGCAGTTCTTC. It encodes CASSTGMEKYNEQFF.

The chain carries TRBV9 and TRBJ2-7; D unresolved. The CDR3 runs to 14 residues. CDR1 and CDR2 from the germline V gene are SGDLS and YYNGEE. Trimming stripped 0 bases from V and 7 bases from J, with 14 bases between. CDR3 sequence reads: CASSVGDTPREQYF. The CDR3, as DNA: TGTGCCAGCAGCGTAGGCGACACTCCTCGGGAGCAGTACTTC.

The chain combines TRBV10-2 with TRBJ1-3, with unresolved D. Germline CDR1 and CDR2: WSHSY and SAAADI. Between the trimmed V and J ends, which lost 4 bases and 2 bases, there was a span of 9 bases. This CDR3 is built from 14 residues. CDR3 sequence reads: CASSGTTPGNTIYF. CDR3 coding DNA: TGCGCCAGCAGTGGGACGACTCCTGGAAACACCATATATTTT.

The chain has TRBV5-1 and TRBJ2-7; no reliable D call. The CDR3 loop spans 15 amino acids. Germline assignment: CDR1 SGHRS and CDR2 YFSETQ. The V end was cut by 4 bases, the J end by 9 bases, with 23 bases between. As DNA, the CDR3 is TGCGCCAGCAGCGCCACCGGAGACAATCTACGTCGGCAGTACTTC. Its translation: CASSATGDNLRRQYF.

The chain has TRBV19 and TRBJ1-5, with no clear D. From germline, CDR1 is LNHDA and CDR2 SQIVND (reference sequence). The CDR3 consists of 14 residues. Trimming removed 5 bases from V and 6 bases from J, with 14 bases in between. The CDR3 sequence is CASSWRQKAQPQHF. The DNA for the CDR3 is TGTGCCAGTAGTTGGAGGCAGAAGGCTCAGCCCCAGCATTTT.

The chain combines TRBV6-5 with TRBJ1-2, with D maybe TRBD1 (5 bases). This CDR3 is 13 amino acids long. V lost 5 bases, J lost 3 bases, and 10 bases lay in between. In germline, CDR1 is MNHEY, CDR2 SVGAGI. CDR3 sequence (DNA): TGTGCCAGCAGTGCGGACATCGACTATGGCTACACCTTC. Its protein product is CASSADIDYGYTF.

J is TRBJ1-3 and V is TRBV13; tentatively, D is TRBD1 (5 bases). CDR1 PRHDT and CDR2 FYEKMQ come from the germline V gene (reference sequence). This CDR3 comprises 16 residues. The V and J ends lost 4 bases and 4 bases respectively, with 17 bases between them. The CDR3 nucleotides are TGTGCCAGCAGCTCGGGTCGGGGGATAAAAGGAAACACCATATATTTT. Translation: CASSSGRGIKGNTIYF.

This rearrangement joins TRBV11-2 to TRBJ2-7, with 13 nucleotides matching TRBD2. Losses at the gene ends were 5 bases for V and 1 base for J; bases not matched to a gene: 8. This CDR3 region has 17 residues. Germline loops: CDR1 SGHAT, CDR2 FQNNGV. CDR3 loop: CASSGGTSGKGSYEQYF. The CDR3 coding sequence is TGTGCCAGCAGCGGAGGGACTAGCGGGAAAGGGTCCTACGAGCAGTACTTC.

The gene calls are TRBV5-1 and TRBJ2-1; D not certain. The CDR3 sequence is 15 residues long. Germline V gene lookup returns CDR1 SGHRS and CDR2 YFSETQ. The V and J ends lost 7 bases and 4 bases respectively, with 18 bases between them. CDR3 in DNA: TGCGCCAGCCGAACGGAACTGCTAGGTTACAATGAGCAGTTCTTC. The encoded protein is CASRTELLGYNEQFF.

This clone was counted only a few times. The rearrangement links TRBV29-1 to TRBJ2-7; the D gene is possibly TRBD2 (6 bases). Germline V gene data show CDR1 as SQVTM and CDR2 as ANQGSEA. There are 15 residues in the CDR3. V was cut by 1 base and J by 3 bases, with 16 bases left in between. CDR3 protein: CSVEGVAGSYYEQYF. The CDR3 nucleotides read TGCAGCGTTGAAGGAGTTGCGGGATCTTACTACGAGCAGTACTTC.

The chain carries TRBV29-1 and TRBJ2-7; TRBD1 is a possible D gene (6 bases). V lost 1 base to trimming and J lost 3 bases, with 10 bases between them. CDR1 is SQVTM, CDR2 ANQGSEA, per germline. There are 13 residues in the CDR3. CDR3 sequence reads: CSVEVGQNYEQYF. The CDR3 DNA follows: TGCAGCGTTGAAGTCGGACAGAACTACGAGCAGTACTTC.

The chain recombines TRBV27 with TRBJ2-7, with D unclear. Germline V gene sequence: CDR1 MNHEY, CDR2 SMNVEV (reference sequence). Trimming cost V 3 bases and J 4 bases, with 1 base left between them. The CDR3 spans 10 residues. CDR3 nucleotides: TGTGCCAGCAGTTTGTACGAGCAGTACTTC. It codes for CASSLYEQYF.

V and J are TRBV5-6 and TRBJ1-1; no definite D call. V was trimmed by 2 bases and J by 0 bases, leaving 11 bases between them. Looked up from germline, CDR1 is SGHDT and CDR2 is YYEEEE. This CDR3 has 15 residues. For the CDR3, the DNA is TGTGCCAGCAGCTTCCTTCAAGAAATGAACACTGAAGCTTTCTTT. It translates to CASSFLQEMNTEAFF.

J is TRBJ2-1 and V is TRBV7-9; TRBD2 matches at 12 bases. The CDR3 loop spans 15 amino acids. The V gene end was trimmed by 5 bases and the J gene end by 9 bases; junction bases not matched to a gene: 8. Germline CDR1 is SEHNR and CDR2 is FQNEAQ (reference sequence). CDR3 in amino acids: CASSLASGRGSEQFF. In DNA, the CDR3 is TGTGCCAGCAGCCTGGCTAGCGGGAGGGGGAGTGAGCAGTTCTTC. Full variable domain (outside the CDR3, taken from reference TRBV7-9 and TRBJ2-1): DTGVSQNPRHKITKRGQNVTFRCDPISEHNRLYWYRQTLGQGPEFLTYFQNEAQLEKSRLLSDRFSAERPKGSFSTLEIQRTEQGDSAMYLCASSLASGRGSEQFFGPGTRLTVL.

This chain links TRBV6-6 with TRBJ2-7; no clear D gene. This CDR3 has 14 residues. V shed 5 bases and J shed 3 bases, with 14 bases lying between them. CDR1 and CDR2 from the germline V gene are MNHNY and SVGAGI (reference sequence). This CDR3 reads CASSDRNKIYEQYF. For the CDR3, the DNA is TGTGCCAGCAGTGATAGGAACAAAATCTACGAGCAGTACTTC.

The rearrangement links TRBV13 to TRBJ1-3; D is unclear. The CDR3 is 14 amino acids. V dropped 0 bases and J dropped 3 bases, with 6 bases sitting between them. Germline V gene data show CDR1 as PRHDT and CDR2 as FYEKMQ (reference sequence). CDR3 sequence (DNA): TGTGCCAGCAGCTTAGGGGGTCTTGGAAACACCATATATTTT. It translates to CASSLGGLGNTIYF.

This clone was seen just once. The V call is TRBV6-5, the J call TRBJ2-1; TRBD2 aligns across 15 bases. The V and J ends lost 4 bases and 8 bases, in that order; junction bases with no gene match: 3. Germline CDR1 and CDR2: MNHEY and SVGAGI. There are 15 residues in the CDR3. CDR3 protein: CASSWTSGRVDEQFF. As DNA, the CDR3 is TGTGCCAGCAGTTGGACTAGCGGGAGGGTCGATGAGCAGTTCTTC.